The 10 T cell receptor beta chains below come from one sample, sequenced in a study of shared clonotypes between healthy human individuals. CD45RO-negative, CCR7-selected cells formed the naive CD8 fraction, which excluded terminally differentiated effector memory CD45RA+ cells. TCRdb keeps only in-frame clones here, not all; method: immunoSEQ multiplex PCR. This table has around 2,100,000 clones, just under 95% appearing once. The sample taken for sequencing was naive CD8+ T cells sorted from blood. The receptors here all came from a man younger than 30 in good health.

The rearrangement joins TRBV25-1 to TRBJ2-7; D gene unclear. Germline V gene sequence: CDR1 MGHDK, CDR2 SYGVNS. The V gene lost 4 bases and the J gene lost 2 bases, with 9 bases spanning the gap. The CDR3 is 13 residues long. CDR3 in amino acids: CASSVGVTYEQYF. The CDR3 nucleotides are TGTGCCAGCAGTGTCGGAGTCACCTACGAGCAGTACTTC.

The chain has TRBV13 and TRBJ1-6; 9 nucleotides line up with TRBD1. The CDR3 totals 13 residues. Looked up from germline, CDR1 is PRHDT and CDR2 is FYEKMQ (reference sequence). V shed 5 bases, J shed 11 bases, and the junction held 4 bases outside the gene matches. Here the CDR3 DNA reads TGTGCCAGCAGCCCAGACAGGGGGACACCCCTCCACTTT. Translated: CASSPDRGTPLHF.

The rearrangement uses TRBV29-1 and TRBJ1-2; possibly TRBD1 for D (5 bases). This CDR3 has 12 amino acids. V was cut by 3 bases and J by 8 bases, with 13 bases left in between. Germline lookup yields CDR1 SQVTM and CDR2 ANQGSEA. This CDR3 reads CSVEPQGGGYTF. The CDR3 nucleotides are TGCAGCGTTGAGCCCCAGGGAGGAGGCTACACCTTC.

The V call is TRBV29-1, the J call TRBJ1-3; TRBD1 is a possible D gene (5 bases). Trimming shortened V by 2 bases and J by 0 bases, and 8 bases separated the two germline ends. The CDR3 contains 14 residues. Germline V gene lookup returns CDR1 SQVTM and CDR2 ANQGSEA. CDR3 nucleotides: TGCAGCGTTGAAACAGGACCCTCTGGAAACACCATATATTTT. It yields the protein CSVETGPSGNTIYF.

The rearrangement joins TRBV4-3 to TRBJ1-4; 7 positions agree with TRBD1. The trim removed 0 bases at V and 5 bases at J, leaving 15 bases unmatched. CDR3 length: 19 residues. CDR1 is LGHNA and CDR2 is YSLEER in the germline V gene. CDR3 loop: CASSQDWEGGSLVNEKLFF. CDR3 sequence (DNA): TGCGCCAGCAGCCAAGATTGGGAAGGGGGCTCTCTTGTCAATGAAAAACTGTTTTTT.

The chain is built from TRBV10-1 and TRBJ2-5; 7 nucleotides align to TRBD1. Trimming at V came to 6 bases and at J to 2 bases, leaving 12 bases not matched to a gene. This CDR3 region has 16 residues. Germline CDR1 WNHNN, CDR2 SYGVQD (reference sequence). CDR3 sequence (DNA): TGCGCCAGCAGGAGGGGACAGTCTGAGCGGCAAGAGACCCAGTACTTC. Translating it yields CASRRGQSERQETQYF.

Regarding this clone: Other nucleotide sequences in the sample specify the same CDR3. This chain connects TRBV9 to TRBJ2-6; D is undetermined. V was cut by 5 bases and J by 0 bases, with 3 bases left in between. The CDR3 is made up of 13 amino acids. Looked up from germline, CDR1 is SGDLS and CDR2 is YYNGEE. The CDR3 region has the DNA TGTGCCAGCAGTAGCTCTGGGGCCAACGTCCTGACTTTC. Its protein product is CASSSSGANVLTF.

This chain uses TRBV29-1 with TRBJ2-7; no definite D call. Germline V gives CDR1 SQVTM, CDR2 ANQGSEA. The CDR3 loop spans 13 amino acids. V was clipped by 1 base and J by 0 bases, with 7 bases between them. This CDR3 reads CSVEGPASYEQYF. DNA of the CDR3: TGCAGCGTTGAAGGTCCAGCCTCCTACGAGCAGTACTTC.

Of note for this clone: The sample contains more than one DNA sequence encoding this CDR3. V and J are TRBV30 and TRBJ1-1; D is unresolved. Germline assignment: CDR1 GTSNPN and CDR2 SVGIG (reference sequence). V lost 0 bases and J 5 bases, leaving 7 bases between the germline ends. The CDR3 has 12 residues. CDR3 in amino acids: CAWSVQWTEAFF. The DNA of the CDR3 is TGTGCCTGGAGTGTACAGTGGACTGAAGCTTTCTTT.

Concerning this clone: This specimen includes other DNA sequences encoding the same CDR3. V is TRBV7-6 and J is TRBJ2-5; tentative D call: TRBD1 (6 bases). Germline V gene data show CDR1 as SGHVS and CDR2 as FNYEAQ. Trimming cost V 6 bases and J 5 bases, with 10 bases left between them. The CDR3 extends over 12 amino acids. Here the CDR3 DNA reads TGTGCCAGCAGTCCAGGGGAGGAGACCCAGTACTTC. It yields the protein CASSPGEETQYF.